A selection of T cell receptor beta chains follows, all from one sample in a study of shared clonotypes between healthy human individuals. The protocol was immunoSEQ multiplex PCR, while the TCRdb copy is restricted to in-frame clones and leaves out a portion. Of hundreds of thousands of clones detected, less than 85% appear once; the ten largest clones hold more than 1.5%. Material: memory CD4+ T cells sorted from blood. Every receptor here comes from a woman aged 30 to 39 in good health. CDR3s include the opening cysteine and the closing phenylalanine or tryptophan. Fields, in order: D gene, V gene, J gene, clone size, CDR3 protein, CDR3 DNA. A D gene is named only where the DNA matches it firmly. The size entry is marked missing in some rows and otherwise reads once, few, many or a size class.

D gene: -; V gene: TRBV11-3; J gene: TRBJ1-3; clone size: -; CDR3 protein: CASSLERSGGNTIYF; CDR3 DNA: TGTGCCAGCAGCTTAGAGAGGTCGGGTGGAAACACCATATATTTT
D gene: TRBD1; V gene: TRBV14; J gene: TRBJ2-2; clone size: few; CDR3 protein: CASSPRTGRNTGELFF; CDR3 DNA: TGTGCCAGCAGCCCTAGGACAGGGAGGAACACCGGGGAGCTGTTTTTT
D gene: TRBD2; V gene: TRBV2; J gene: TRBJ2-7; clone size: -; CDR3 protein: CASRRLAGVFSGEQYF; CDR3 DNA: TGTGCCAGCCGCCGACTAGCGGGAGTTTTCTCGGGGGAGCAGTACTTC
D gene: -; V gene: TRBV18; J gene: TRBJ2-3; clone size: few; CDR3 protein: CATSGLRSTDTQYF; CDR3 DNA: TGTGCCACCTCCGGGCTAAGGAGCACAGATACGCAGTATTTT
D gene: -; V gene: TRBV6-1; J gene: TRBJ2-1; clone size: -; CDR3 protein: CASRPGLGGDEQFF; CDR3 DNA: TGTGCCAGCAGACCCGGACTAGGGGGCGATGAGCAGTTCTTC
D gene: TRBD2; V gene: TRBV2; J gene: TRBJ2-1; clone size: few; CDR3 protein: CASSGLAGEVEQFF; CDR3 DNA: TGTGCCAGCAGTGGACTAGCGGGAGAAGTGGAGCAGTTCTTC
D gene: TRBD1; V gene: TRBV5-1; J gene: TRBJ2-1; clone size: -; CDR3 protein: CASSSLDRVYNEQFF; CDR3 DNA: TGCGCCAGCAGCTCTCTGGACAGGGTCTACAATGAGCAGTTCTTC
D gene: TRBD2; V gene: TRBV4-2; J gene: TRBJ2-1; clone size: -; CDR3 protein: CASSQAAVASGGNEQFF; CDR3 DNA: TGTGCCAGCAGCCAAGCGGCGGTGGCTAGCGGGGGCAATGAGCAGTTCTTC
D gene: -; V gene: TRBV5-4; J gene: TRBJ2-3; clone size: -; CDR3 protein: CASSLRRTDTQYF; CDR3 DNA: TGTGCCAGCAGCTTGAGAAGGACAGATACGCAGTATTTT
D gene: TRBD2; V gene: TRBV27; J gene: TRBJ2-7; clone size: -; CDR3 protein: CASRTVLAGDRYEQYF; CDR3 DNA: TGTGCCAGCAGAACCGTACTAGCGGGAGACAGGTACGAGCAGTACTTC
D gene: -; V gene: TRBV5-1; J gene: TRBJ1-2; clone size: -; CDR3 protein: CALEPDGKEGHYGYTF; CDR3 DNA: TGCGCTCTAGAGCCAGACGGGAAAGAAGGTCACTATGGCTACACCTTC
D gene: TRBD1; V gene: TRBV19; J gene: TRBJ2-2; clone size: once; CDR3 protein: CASSPQGNAGELFF; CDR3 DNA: TGTGCCAGTAGCCCACAGGGGAACGCCGGGGAGCTGTTTTTT
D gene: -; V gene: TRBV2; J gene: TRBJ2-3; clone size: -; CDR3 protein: CASSDFGWGPAPDTQYF; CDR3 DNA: TGTGCCAGCAGTGATTTTGGGTGGGGACCTGCGCCAGATACGCAGTATTTT
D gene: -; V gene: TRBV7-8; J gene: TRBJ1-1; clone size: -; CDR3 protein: CASSYTTAGVNTEAFF; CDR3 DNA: TGTGCCAGCAGCTATACGACTGCAGGAGTGAACACTGAAGCTTTCTTT
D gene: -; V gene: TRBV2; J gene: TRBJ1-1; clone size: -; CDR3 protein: CASSDPRSLNTEAFF; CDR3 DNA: TGTGCCAGCAGTGACCCCAGGAGCTTGAACACTGAAGCTTTCTTT
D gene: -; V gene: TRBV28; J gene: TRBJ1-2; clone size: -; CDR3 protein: CASSLWDGYTF; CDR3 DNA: TGTGCCAGCAGCCTTTGGGATGGCTACACCTTC
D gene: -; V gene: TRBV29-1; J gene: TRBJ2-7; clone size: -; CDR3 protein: CSVGLLNRSSYEQYF; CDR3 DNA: TGCAGCGTTGGCCTACTAAACAGGAGCTCCTACGAGCAGTACTTC
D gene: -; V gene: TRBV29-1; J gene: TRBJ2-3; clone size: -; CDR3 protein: CSVAAGGTTDTQYF; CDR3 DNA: TGCAGCGTTGCGGCAGGGGGGACCACAGATACGCAGTATTTT
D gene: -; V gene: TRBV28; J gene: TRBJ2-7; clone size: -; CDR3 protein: CASSPGAHYEQYF; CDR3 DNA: TGTGCCAGCAGTCCCGGGGCCCACTACGAGCAGTACTTC
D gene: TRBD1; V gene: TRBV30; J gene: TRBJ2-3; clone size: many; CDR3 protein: CAWRPGTETDTQYF; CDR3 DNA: TGTGCCTGGAGGCCCGGGACAGAAACAGATACGCAGTATTTT
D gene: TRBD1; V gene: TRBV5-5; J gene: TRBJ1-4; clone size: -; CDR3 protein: CASSARDRVGEKLFF; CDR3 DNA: TGTGCCAGCAGCGCTCGGGACAGGGTTGGTGAAAAACTGTTTTTT
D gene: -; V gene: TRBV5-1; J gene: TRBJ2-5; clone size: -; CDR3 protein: CASSSSALAVGETQYF; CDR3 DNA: TGCGCCAGCAGCAGTAGCGCTTTAGCGGTCGGGGAGACCCAGTACTTC
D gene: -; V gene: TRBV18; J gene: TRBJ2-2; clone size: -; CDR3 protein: CASSPLQGRTGELFF; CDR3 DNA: TGTGCCAGCTCACCGTTACAGGGGAGGACCGGGGAGCTGTTTTTT
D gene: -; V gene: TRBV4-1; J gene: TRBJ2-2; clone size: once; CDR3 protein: CASSQVSGHTGELFF; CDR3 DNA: TGCGCCAGCAGCCAAGTGAGCGGACACACCGGGGAGCTGTTTTTT
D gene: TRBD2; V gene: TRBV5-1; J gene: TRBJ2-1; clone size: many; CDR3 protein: CASSLSSGGYNEQFF; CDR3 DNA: TGCGCCAGCAGCTTGTCTAGCGGGGGATACAATGAGCAGTTCTTC
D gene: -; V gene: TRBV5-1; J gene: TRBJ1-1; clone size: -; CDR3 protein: CASSLTLRQTNTEAFF; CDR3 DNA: TGCGCCAGCAGCCTGACATTGAGGCAGACGAACACTGAAGCTTTCTTT
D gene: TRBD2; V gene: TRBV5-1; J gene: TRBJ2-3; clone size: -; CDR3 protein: CASSLASRGTSTDTQYF; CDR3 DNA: TGCGCCAGCAGCTTGGCCTCGCGGGGGACTAGCACAGATACGCAGTATTTT
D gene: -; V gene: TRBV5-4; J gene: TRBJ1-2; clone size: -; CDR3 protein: CASSFQLRNYGYTF; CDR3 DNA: TGTGCCAGCAGCTTTCAGCTTCGGAACTATGGCTACACCTTC
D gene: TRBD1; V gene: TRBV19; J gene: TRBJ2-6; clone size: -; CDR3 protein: CASSIQGAAGANVLTF; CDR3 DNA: TGTGCCAGTAGTATTCAGGGGGCAGCTGGGGCCAACGTCCTGACTTTC
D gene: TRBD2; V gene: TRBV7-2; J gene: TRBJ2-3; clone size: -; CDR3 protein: CASSHWTSIDTQYF; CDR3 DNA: TGTGCCAGCAGCCACTGGACTAGTATAGATACGCAGTATTTT